Following are 19 T cell receptor beta chains from one sample sequenced in a study of tumor-infiltrating lymphocytes in glioblastoma multiforme. TCR beta libraries were built from RNA through three nested multiplex PCR rounds using modified ARM-PCR. Using its own MiXCR run on the multiplex PCR reads, TCRdb lists one record per CDR3 protein. This table holds some 15,000 distinct CDR3 sequences, approximately 71% found once. The sample comprised brain tumor tissue. Source of these receptors: a male donor with glioblastoma.

This clonotype is categorized as medium-sized. The chain recombines TRBV29-1 with TRBJ2-7; perhaps D is TRBD1 or TRBD2 (6 bases each). Germline CDR1 SQVTM, CDR2 ANQGSEA. The CDR3 is made up of 11 amino acids. V gave up 3 bases and J gave up 10 bases, with 13 bases separating them. For the CDR3, the DNA is TGCAGCGTTGAGTCAGGGGAGGAACAGTACTTC. Its translation is CSVESGEEQYF.

This clonotype was observed a single time. V gene TRBV20-1 combines with J gene TRBJ2-2, with D uncertain. Germline loops: CDR1 DFQATT, CDR2 SNEGSKA (reference sequence). V lost 3 bases to trimming and J lost 7 bases, with 6 bases between them. The CDR3 loop spans 11 amino acids. The CDR3 loop is CSARGNGELFF. As DNA, the CDR3 is TGCAGTGCTAGGGGTAACGGGGAGCTGTTTTTT.

In its sample, this clonotype was seen a few times. The rearrangement links TRBV20-1 to TRBJ2-1, with D hard to call. Trimming removed 6 bases from V and 2 bases from J, with 14 bases in between. The CDR3 loop spans 14 amino acids. The V gene's germline CDR1 is DFQATT and CDR2 SNEGSKA (reference sequence). The CDR3 coding sequence is TGCAGTGCCGACTCCCCCCAAACCTACAATGAGCAGTTCTTC. It yields the protein CSADSPQTYNEQFF.

The V and J genes are TRBV12-3 or TRBV12-4 and TRBJ1-1; D is unresolved. This CDR3 spans 14 amino acids. V gave up 6 bases and J gave up 1 base, with 12 bases separating them. CDR3 residues: CASSLVTANTEAFF. The CDR3, as DNA: TGTGCCAGCAGCTTGGTGACGGCGAACACTGAAGCTTTCTTT.

This clonotype ranks as medium-sized. This sequence joins TRBV29-1 and TRBJ2-1, with D possibly TRBD1 on 7 matching bases. The CDR3 is 14 residues long. Looked up from germline, CDR1 is SQVTM and CDR2 is ANQGSEA. V lost 4 bases to trimming and J lost 6 bases, with 16 bases between them. The chain's CDR3 is CSVGGRQGGNEQFF. The CDR3 DNA sequence: TGCAGCGTTGGGGGGCGGCAGGGGGGCAATGAGCAGTTCTTC.

The chain combines TRBV11-2 with TRBJ1-1, with D possibly TRBD1 on 5 matching bases. Trimming took off 5 bases at V and 5 bases at J, with 12 bases between the two ends. CDR1 is SGHAT, CDR2 FQNNGV, per germline. The CDR3 contains 13 residues. DNA of the CDR3: TGTGCCAGCAGCCAACAGGTGGCAACTGAAGCTTTCTTT. Protein sequence: CASSQQVATEAFF.

As concerns this clonotype: It is likely a read error, because the conserved phenylalanine at the end of the CDR3 is missing. V gene TRBV5-1 combines with J gene TRBJ1-4, with no clear D. Germline V gene data show CDR1 as SGHRS and CDR2 as YFSETQ. The CDR3 extends over 15 amino acids. Trimming removed 1 base from V and 1 base from J, with 8 bases in between. The CDR3 DNA reads TGCGCCAGCAGCTTGATAGGGATAACTAATGAAAAACTGTTTCTT. Its protein product is CASSLIGITNEKLFL.

The chain combines TRBV20-1 with TRBJ2-2; D remains ambiguous. V dropped 0 bases and J dropped 0 bases, with 2 bases sitting between them. Germline lookup yields CDR1 DFQATT and CDR2 SNEGSKA (reference sequence). The CDR3 totals 13 residues. The CDR3 DNA reads TGCAGTGCTAGAGACCCGAACACCGGGGAGCTGTTTTTT. Translated: CSARDPNTGELFF.

The J gene is TRBJ2-4, the V gene TRBV20-1; D call uncertain. The CDR3 contains 15 residues. The germline V and J ends were trimmed by 6 bases and 1 base, with 16 bases remaining between them. CDR1 DFQATT and CDR2 SNEGSKA come from the germline V gene (reference sequence). The CDR3, as DNA: TGCAGTGCGCGGCCTTTCGGACCGGCCAAAAACATTCAGTACTTC. Encoded protein: CSARPFGPAKNIQYF.

A remark on this clonotype: A clone one base away is much larger, so this may be a read error. The chain is built from TRBV27 and TRBJ2-3; D gene uncertain. V lost 7 bases and J lost 5, with 10 bases in between. The CDR3 has 12 amino acids. The germline V gene has CDR1 MNHEY and CDR2 SMNVEV (reference sequence). The CDR3 nucleotides read TGTGCCAGCAAATGGTCAGGAGATACGCAGTATTTT. Translated, it gives CASKWSGDTQYF.

This chain links TRBV11-2 with TRBJ1-4, with D unresolved. CDR1 and CDR2 (germline): SGHAT, FQNNGV. V lost 3 bases, J lost 3 bases, and 11 bases lay in between. The length of the CDR3 is 15 residues. Written as DNA, the CDR3 is TGTGCCAGCAGCTTTGTCGGCAGTTCTAATGAAAAACTGTTTTTT. Translating it yields CASSFVGSSNEKLFF. The variable domain in full, with the rest retrieved from reference TRBV11-2 and TRBJ1-4, is EAGVAQSPRYKIIEKRQSVAFWCNPISGHATLYWYQQILGQGPKLLIQFQNNGVVDDSQLPKDRFSAERLKGVDSTLKIQPAKLEDSAVYLCASSFVGSSNEKLFFGSGTQLSVL.

Comment on this clonotype: The junction differs from germline at one of its ends, possibly a read error. The chain has TRBV5-1 and TRBJ2-3; 7 bases match TRBD2. The germline gives CDR1 SGHRS, CDR2 YFSETQ. This CDR3 is built from 16 residues. CDR3 in DNA: TGCACCAGCAGCTTGAGAGCGGGGTCGAGCACGGATACGCGGTATTTT. It yields the protein CTSSLRAGSSTDTRYF.

With respect to this clonotype: This may come from a read error, since a much larger clone is one base off. This chain joins TRBV11-1 and TRBJ2-2; D unclear. Germline V CDR1 and CDR2: SGHAT, FQDESV (reference sequence). The CDR3 totals 15 residues. In DNA form, the CDR3 reads TGTGTCAGCAGCTTGATGGCGACGGACACCGGGGAGCTGTTTTTT. Translation gives CVSSLMATDTGELFF.

Regarding this clonotype: At one end the junction does not follow the germline gene, possibly because of a read error. The gene calls are TRBV5-1 and TRBJ2-1, with TRBD2 as a possible D gene (5 bases). Germline loops: CDR1 SGHRS, CDR2 YFSETQ. The CDR3 covers 14 residues. The CDR3 nucleotides are TGCGCCAGCAGCGCAGCGGTAGGGTACAATGAGCTGTTCTTC. It is translated as CASSAAVGYNELFF.

Points on this clonotype: Given the absence of the conserved phenylalanine or tryptophan at the CDR3 end, a read error is likely. The limits of the CDR3 on the DNA are not certain, so only TCRdb's listed CDR3 is given. The rearrangement links TRBV11-2 to TRBJ1-5; the DNA was not compared with TRBD1, the D call given in the table. The germline gives CDR1 SGHAT, CDR2 FQNNGV. The CDR3 is 13 residues long, counting both termini. The CDR3 spells CACSSLVDSSQHY.

About this clonotype itself: A read error may explain this, as a much larger clone is one base away. No conserved phenylalanine or tryptophan ends this CDR3, so it is likely a read error. The rearrangement links TRBV5-1 to TRBJ2-4; no clear D. Trimming took off 0 bases at V and 5 bases at J, with 9 bases between the two ends. The CDR3 has 14 residues. Germline CDR1 reads SGHRS; CDR2 reads YFSETQ. CDR3 amino acids: CASSLDSRENIQYL. CDR3 DNA sequence: TGCGCCAGCAGCTTGGATAGCAGAGAAAACATTCAGTACCTC.

The chain uses TRBV29-1 and TRBJ2-1; D is possibly TRBD1 (5 bases). The CDR3 length is 13 residues. The V and J ends lost 4 bases and 5 bases respectively, with 12 bases between them. Looked up from germline, CDR1 is SQVTM and CDR2 is ANQGSEA. CDR3 DNA: TGCAGCGTTGTACTGGCGACAGACAATGAGCAGTTCTTC. This sequence encodes CSVVLATDNEQFF.

This clonotype appeared a few times. The chain has TRBV11-3 and TRBJ2-7, with D possibly being TRBD1 (5 bases). CDR3 length: 15 amino acids. The germline CDR1 and CDR2 sequences are SGHNT and YENEEA. The V end lost 5 bases, the J end lost 3 bases, and 17 bases lay between the germline ends. CDR3 sequence: CASSLRQMSNYEQYF. In nucleotides, the CDR3 is TGTGCCAGCAGCCTAAGACAGATGAGTAACTACGAGCAGTACTTC.

The rearrangement uses TRBV20-1 and TRBJ1-1; no clear D gene. CDR1 DFQATT and CDR2 SNEGSKA come from the germline V gene (reference sequence). Trimming removed 3 bases from V and 0 bases from J, with 2 bases in between. This CDR3 contains 11 residues. In DNA, the CDR3 is TGCAGTGCTAGCCTGAACACTGAAGCTTTCTTT. Amino acids: CSASLNTEAFF.